This passage covers 9 T cell receptor beta chains from one sample sequenced in a study of shared clonotypes between healthy human individuals. Sequencing was performed with immunoSEQ multiplex PCR; in TCRdb, only in-frame clones are kept and a portion is missing. The data contain 650,000 to 750,000 clones, roughly 70% of them seen just once; the ten biggest clones take up approximately 1.8%. Sample: memory CD4+ T cells sorted from blood. The subset was: CD45RA-negative fraction. The receptors stem from a woman aged 30 to 39 in good health.

As regards this clone: Other DNA sequences in this specimen translate into the identical CDR3. This chain joins TRBV11-3 and TRBJ2-1; maybe TRBD2 (6 bases). V lost 5 bases to trimming and J lost 7 bases, with 6 bases between them. The CDR3 runs to 11 residues. Germline V gives CDR1 SGHNT, CDR2 YENEEA. CDR3 bases: TGTGCCAGCAGCCGGGGGAATGAGCAGTTCTTC. It translates to CASSRGNEQFF.

The V gene is TRBV18, the J gene TRBJ2-5, with TRBD2 matching over 7 bases. Germline CDR1 and CDR2: KGHSH and LQKENI. V shed 3 bases, J shed 5 bases, and the junction held 9 bases outside the gene matches. The CDR3 has 15 residues. CDR3 protein: CASSPLAGARETQYF. The CDR3 DNA is TGTGCCAGCTCACCCCTGGCGGGAGCGAGGGAGACCCAGTACTTC.

The chain recombines TRBV5-1 with TRBJ2-7, with D possibly TRBD2 on 5 matching bases. The V end was cut by 6 bases, the J end by 7 bases, with 11 bases between. CDR3 length: 11 residues. Germline assignment: CDR1 SGHRS and CDR2 YFSETQ. CDR3 DNA sequence: TGCGCCAGCATGGAGGATGGGGAGCAGTACTTC. It specifies CASMEDGEQYF.

The V gene is TRBV5-1, the J gene TRBJ1-1; maybe TRBD1 (5 bases). The CDR3 covers 18 residues. From germline, CDR1 is SGHRS and CDR2 YFSETQ. The V end lost 0 bases, the J end lost 4 bases, and 22 bases lay between the germline ends. The CDR3 spells CASSLVAGDSLSGTEAFF. As DNA, the CDR3 is TGCGCCAGCAGCTTGGTCGCGGGGGATTCTCTTTCCGGCACTGAAGCTTTCTTT. Combining the CDR3 with reference TRBV5-1 and TRBJ1-1 gives the whole variable domain KAGVTQTPRYLIKTRGQQVTLSCSPISGHRSVSWYQQTPGQGLQFLFEYFSETQRNKGNFPGRFSGRQFSNSRSEMNVSTLELGDSALYLCASSLVAGDSLSGTEAFFGQGTRLTVV.

The genes are TRBV11-3 and TRBJ2-2; 7 positions match TRBD1. J gave up 0 bases and V 4 bases, and 8 bases lay outside the gene matches. Germline V gene lookup returns CDR1 SGHNT and CDR2 YENEEA. This CDR3 has 17 residues. As DNA, the CDR3 is TGTGCCAGCAGCTCTCACGCTGGGACAGCGAACACCGGGGAGCTGTTTTTT. Protein sequence: CASSSHAGTANTGELFF.

In this sample, this clone turned up a few times. J is TRBJ2-4 and V is TRBV11-2; TRBD1 matches at 9 bases. Germline CDR1 and CDR2: SGHAT and FQNNGV. J gave up 2 bases and V 1 base, and 12 bases lay outside the gene matches. CDR3 length: 19 residues. CDR3 in amino acids: CASSLVGGGTGWSKNIQYF. The CDR3 region has the DNA TGTGCCAGCAGCTTAGTAGGTGGTGGGACAGGGTGGTCCAAAAACATTCAGTACTTC.

The V gene is TRBV5-1, the J gene TRBJ1-2; D is uncertain. V lost 4 bases and J 2 bases, leaving 12 bases between the germline ends. From germline, CDR1 is SGHRS and CDR2 YFSETQ. The CDR3 totals 14 residues. The CDR3 loop reads CASSPRTGNYGYTF. CDR3 coding DNA: TGCGCCAGCAGCCCTAGGACGGGCAACTATGGCTACACCTTC.

V is TRBV28 and J is TRBJ2-5, with a possible D match to TRBD2 (5 bases). The end of the DNA is better explained by TRBJ2-7, so the J call may be wrong. The germline V gene has CDR1 MDHEN and CDR2 SYDVKM. The CDR3 has 15 residues. The CDR3 DNA reads as TGTGCCAGCAGGTCTCGAGGGTTTCCCGTCTACGAGCAGTACTTC. It codes for CASRSRGFPVYEQYF.

This clone came up a few times. This likely stems from a read error, as it lies one base from a far larger clone. The chain employs TRBV7-9 and TRBJ1-3; D gene unclear. V was clipped by 1 base and J by 3 bases, with 1 base between them. The CDR3 loop spans 12 amino acids. Per germline, CDR1 SEHNR and CDR2 FQNEAQ (reference sequence). The CDR3 here is CASSLDGNTIYF. The CDR3 bases are TGTGCCAGCAGCTTAGATGGAAACACCATATATTTT.